This T cell receptor beta chain came from a study of cytomegalovirus exposure and HLA in healthy donors. With 60 Vbeta and 13 Jbeta primers, the PCR was carried out. Generated by immunoSEQ multiplex PCR, the TCRdb table keeps only in-frame clones and is missing some. This table has about 180,000 clones, about 77% appearing once. Points on this clone: Its antigen is as yet unknown.

The germline V and J ends were trimmed by 1 base and 8 bases, with 11 bases remaining between them. The CDR3 extends over 13 amino acids. Germline V gene data show CDR1 as MNHEY and CDR2 as SVGAGI. Study-wide findings and caveats: One variant, a missense change in DCLRE1C, was linked in a later analysis to TCR beta V- and J-gene trimming. Accurate HLA-A and HLA-B prediction from TCR beta sequences was reported for most subjects. It was 164 TCR beta chains that were listed as cytomegalovirus-associated. Immune exposure information comprised only CMV serostatus.

Specimen: PBMCs. The chain uses TRBV6-5 and TRBJ1-2; D gene unclear. The TCR originated in a young woman in good health and CMV-seropositive. The CDR3 DNA follows: TGTGCCAGCAGTTACTTAGGCTTGCGGGGCTACACCTTC. Encoded protein: CASSYLGLRGYTF.